Sequencing of this TCR beta chain was carried out in a study of human T cells and chemical hapten exposure. Study-level background: Sensitization was performed using 2% DPC on a roughly 2 cm by roughly 2 cm upper inner arm skin site.

V lost 2 bases and J 6 bases, leaving 8 bases between the germline ends. The CDR3 spans 13 residues. Per germline, CDR1 MDHEN and CDR2 SYDVKM. As concerns this clonotype: As yet, its antigen is unknown.

In the original processing: Sample TCR counts, which ranged from 23,224 to 690,600, had a median of about 100,000. TCRdb re-derived calls from the RACE reads in MiXCR, one entry per CDR3 protein. It is TCRdb's table, rather than the study itself, that gives the V and J calls and clone size. The sample consists of approximately 41,000 distinct CDR3 sequences, under 4.5% of them appearing once. Study outcomes and limitations: TCRs above 1 in 1000 frequency did not change with DPC sensitization. Significantly more large CDR3 similarity clusters arose among expanded TCRs than among controls.

Noted time point: patch test 1, 2 weeks after DPC sensitization. Regarding treatment: therapeutic diphenylcyclopropenone sensitization with weekly scalp DPC. The starting material, unfractionated whole blood, was used for total RNA extraction. The chain uses TRBV28 and TRBJ2-1; perhaps TRBD1 as D (6 bases). The sequences come from whole blood, collected in connection with sensitization to the hapten diphenylcyclopropenone (DPC). This receptor was taken from a man in his fifties with alopecia areata. Some clones in this sample may be carry-over from other donors' samples. CDR3 coding DNA: TGTGCCAGCAGTTTAATGGGGGCCAATGAGCAGTTCTTC. The encoded protein is CASSLMGANEQFF.